The 14 T cell receptor beta chains presented below share a single source sample, sequenced in a study of blood T cell repertoires in COVID-19 (TCRdb year 2020). Library preparation used the immunoSEQ multiplex PCR assay. The table was pulled from immuneACCESS by TCRdb, which kept in-frame rearrangements only. Such tables lose some clones; where checked, under half of the loss comes from unresolved V genes, and the rest has no known cause. The sample table records around 80,000 clones; 82% of these occur just once. The top ten constitute around 12% of the sample. Sequencing input: peripheral blood. The receptors were gathered from an older man with acute or convalescent COVID-19.

This clone showed up just a few times. The rearrangement links TRBV6-6 to TRBJ2-1; possible D gene TRBD2, 5 bases. CDR1 and CDR2 from the germline V gene are MNHNY and SVGAGI (reference sequence). This CDR3 is 14 amino acids long. Trimming took 6 bases from V and 9 from J, leaving 18 bases between them. In nucleotides, the CDR3 is TGTGCCAGCAGACTCGAAACGCTAGCAGGTGAGCAGTTCTTC. It yields the protein CASRLETLAGEQFF.

This rearrangement joins TRBV6-5 to TRBJ1-4; D might be TRBD1 (6 bases). The CDR3 consists of 14 residues. Germline V gene data show CDR1 as MNHEY and CDR2 as SVGAGI. V was clipped by 0 bases and J by 8 bases, with 10 bases between them. Here the CDR3 DNA reads TGTGCCAGCAGTTACTCGACAGGACGGGAAAAACTGTTTTTT. Its translation is CASSYSTGREKLFF.

This chain uses TRBV29-1 with TRBJ2-5; 8 bases are a match to TRBD2. V lost 2 bases to trimming and J lost 4 bases; unmatched junction nucleotides: 6. The CDR3 is 14 residues long. Germline CDR1 and CDR2: SQVTM and ANQGSEA. CDR3 in amino acids: CSVEFQRGRETQYF. For the CDR3, the DNA is TGCAGCGTTGAATTCCAGCGGGGGCGAGAGACCCAGTACTTC. The entire variable domain, with the rest obtained from reference TRBV29-1 and TRBJ2-5, is as follows: SAVISQKPSRDICQRGTSLTIQCQVDSQVTMMFWYRQQPGQSLTLIATANQGSEATYESGFVIDKFPISRPNLTFSTLTVSNMSPEDSSIYLCSVEFQRGRETQYFGPGTRLLVL.

The rearrangement uses TRBV6-5 and TRBJ2-1, with 7 bases matching TRBD2. The V and J ends lost 4 bases and 4 bases, in that order; junction bases with no gene match: 10. Germline CDR1 and CDR2: MNHEY and SVGAGI. CDR3 size: 16 residues. DNA of the CDR3: TGTGCCAGCAGTTCACGGGAGGCAGGGAGGTACAATGAGCAGTTCTTC. Translation gives CASSSREAGRYNEQFF.

The gene calls are TRBV5-5 and TRBJ1-1; weak D call: TRBD1 (6 bases). The germline V gene encodes CDR1 SGHKS and CDR2 YYEKEE (reference sequence). Trimming left V 5 bases short and J 0 bases short, with 20 bases between. The CDR3 runs 17 residues. CDR3 DNA sequence: TGTGCCAGCAGTCCCCCGGGGACGAGGGGGTTGAACACTGAAGCTTTCTTT. Its protein is CASSPPGTRGLNTEAFF.

This clone occurred a few times. The chain employs TRBV7-9 and TRBJ1-5; 7 positions agree with TRBD1. CDR3 length: 16 residues. In germline, CDR1 is SEHNR, CDR2 FQNEAQ (reference sequence). V lost 5 bases to trimming and J lost 5 bases; unmatched junction nucleotides: 12. The CDR3 here is CASSRGPTGDYQPQHF. The CDR3 region has the DNA TGTGCCAGCAGCCGGGGGCCAACAGGGGATTATCAGCCCCAGCATTTT.

CDR3 nucleotides: TGCGCCAGCAGCCCAGGGGTGGGGGGCAATCAGCCCCAGCATTTT. Protein product: CASSPGVGGNQPQHF. The chain links TRBV5-1 to TRBJ1-5, with D perhaps matching TRBD1 (6 bases). CDR3 length: 15 residues. CDR1 and CDR2 (germline): SGHRS, YFSETQ. V lost 4 bases and J lost 2, with 13 bases in between.

The chain joins TRBV5-6 to TRBJ1-5; 11 nucleotides match TRBD1. Germline CDR1 SGHDT, CDR2 YYEEEE. V lost 2 bases to trimming and J lost 0 bases; unmatched junction nucleotides: 4. The CDR3 totals 17 residues. The CDR3, as DNA: TGTGCCAGCAGCTTCCGGGACAGGGGGGTTAGCAATCAGCCCCAGCATTTT. This codes for CASSFRDRGVSNQPQHF. Looking up the rest from reference TRBV5-6 and TRBJ1-5 gives the full variable domain: DAGVTQSPTHLIKTRGQQVTLRCSPKSGHDTVSWYQQALGQGPQFIFQYYEEEERQRGNFPDRFSGHQFPNYSSELNVNALLLGDSALYLCASSFRDRGVSNQPQHFGDGTRLSIL.

The J gene is TRBJ1-1, the V gene TRBV7-3; TRBD1 agrees at 10 bases. The CDR3 sequence is 15 residues long. Germline V lookup: CDR1 SGHTA, CDR2 FQGTGA. V shed 5 bases and J 4 bases; nucleotides not matched to a gene: 7. The CDR3 loop is CASSANGQGVTEAFF. As DNA, the CDR3 is TGTGCCAGCAGCGCTAACGGACAGGGGGTCACTGAAGCTTTCTTT.

This sequence joins TRBV2 and TRBJ1-1; 8 bases fit TRBD1. Germline assignment: CDR1 SNHLY and CDR2 FYNNEI. The CDR3 has 15 amino acids. The trim removed 4 bases at V and 1 base at J, leaving 5 bases unmatched. This CDR3 is CASSGQGARNTEAFF. In nucleotides, the CDR3 is TGTGCCAGCAGTGGGCAGGGGGCGCGGAACACTGAAGCTTTCTTT.

The gene calls are TRBV5-1 and TRBJ1-1; 8 nucleotides align to TRBD1. The CDR3 extends over 16 amino acids. Losses at the gene ends were 0 bases for V and 7 bases for J; bases not matched to a gene: 11. Germline V gives CDR1 SGHRS, CDR2 YFSETQ. The CDR3 region is CASSLGTGLTGVEAFF. The CDR3 DNA reads as TGCGCCAGCAGCTTGGGAACGGGCCTGACAGGGGTTGAAGCTTTCTTT.

The genes are TRBV5-1 and TRBJ1-6; TRBD1 matches 7 bases. The CDR3 is 17 amino acids. The V and J ends lost 0 bases and 3 bases, in that order; junction bases with no gene match: 6. CDR1 and CDR2 from the germline V gene are SGHRS and YFSETQ. The CDR3 coding sequence is TGCGCCAGCAGCTTGGGGCAGGGGGACATCTATAATTCACCCCTCCACTTT. Its translation is CASSLGQGDIYNSPLHF.

The V call is TRBV6-5, the J call TRBJ1-1, with D perhaps matching TRBD1 (6 bases). CDR1 is MNHEY, CDR2 SVGAGI, per germline. The CDR3 covers 14 residues. Trimming removed 4 bases at V and 5 bases at J, with 14 bases between. The CDR3 nucleotides read TGTGCCAGCAGTTCCTCCGACAGGCAAACTGAAGCTTTCTTT. This sequence encodes CASSSSDRQTEAFF.

This chain uses TRBV19 with TRBJ1-6; tentatively, D is TRBD1 (5 bases). Germline-derived CDR1 and CDR2 are LNHDA and SQIVND (reference sequence). Trimming removed 4 bases at V and 10 bases at J, with 14 bases between. This CDR3 is built from 14 residues. The CDR3 region has the DNA TGTGCCAGTAGTAACGGGGACTCTTGGTCACCCCTCCACTTT. As protein: CASSNGDSWSPLHF.